The rows below give T cell receptor beta chains drawn from one sample of a study of blood T cell repertoires in COVID-19. Method: immunoSEQ multiplex PCR; TCRdb's copy keeps in-frame clones and lacks some. The sample yields some 230,000 clones, 82% seen once. What was sequenced was PBMCs or T cells enriched from blood (not recorded which). These receptors all come from a man in his forties who had recovered from COVID-19. CDR3s include the opening cysteine and the closing phenylalanine or tryptophan.

J gene: TRBJ2-5; V gene: TRBV7-3; CDR3 protein: CASSPEGTAQETQYF
J gene: TRBJ1-2; V gene: TRBV28; CDR3 protein: CASRSRTGAVGYTF
J gene: TRBJ2-1; V gene: TRBV14; CDR3 protein: CASSPGLAGVVQFF
J gene: TRBJ1-5; V gene: TRBV7-9; CDR3 protein: CASSWPNQPQHF
J gene: TRBJ1-6; V gene: TRBV7-2; CDR3 protein: CASSSGQVGGGSPLHF
J gene: TRBJ1-1; V gene: TRBV3-1/TRBV3-2; CDR3 protein: CASSLTGIEAFF
J gene: TRBJ1-3; V gene: TRBV18; CDR3 protein: CASSPPTGGNTIYF
J gene: TRBJ1-6; V gene: TRBV19; CDR3 protein: CASRSGAGLNSPLHF
J gene: TRBJ2-3; V gene: TRBV10-3; CDR3 protein: CAISVISGGNTDTQYF
J gene: TRBJ1-5; V gene: TRBV18; CDR3 protein: CASSKDRGHRRGNQPQHF
J gene: TRBJ1-4; V gene: TRBV27; CDR3 protein: CASSFRGQVEGKLFF
J gene: TRBJ1-5; V gene: TRBV11-2; CDR3 protein: CASSLARGRPQHF
J gene: TRBJ2-5; V gene: TRBV5-6; CDR3 protein: CASSFKGPGETQYF
J gene: TRBJ1-2; V gene: TRBV28; CDR3 protein: CASSLRGNYGYTF
J gene: TRBJ1-6; V gene: TRBV4-2; CDR3 protein: CASSQQRSYNSPLHF
J gene: TRBJ1-4; V gene: TRBV5-6; CDR3 protein: CASSAQGTDEKLFF
J gene: TRBJ1-6; V gene: TRBV28; CDR3 protein: CASSPGQVYSPLHF
J gene: TRBJ1-1; V gene: TRBV2; CDR3 protein: CASSPAGGAEQAFF
J gene: TRBJ1-5; V gene: TRBV27; CDR3 protein: CASSSTTGSNQPQHF
J gene: TRBJ2-3; V gene: TRBV2; CDR3 protein: CASSESTAGSPTQYF
J gene: TRBJ2-4; V gene: TRBV4-1; CDR3 protein: CASARGEENIQYF
J gene: TRBJ1-5; V gene: TRBV6-6; CDR3 protein: CASSSRGQPQHF
J gene: TRBJ1-2; V gene: TRBV21-1; CDR3 protein: CASSKISQSYGYTF
J gene: TRBJ1-3; V gene: TRBV11-1; CDR3 protein: CASSYGWDKSGNTIYF
J gene: TRBJ2-1; V gene: TRBV9; CDR3 protein: CASSQLAGGYNEQFF
J gene: TRBJ2-7; V gene: TRBV3-1/TRBV3-2; CDR3 protein: CASSESSEQYF